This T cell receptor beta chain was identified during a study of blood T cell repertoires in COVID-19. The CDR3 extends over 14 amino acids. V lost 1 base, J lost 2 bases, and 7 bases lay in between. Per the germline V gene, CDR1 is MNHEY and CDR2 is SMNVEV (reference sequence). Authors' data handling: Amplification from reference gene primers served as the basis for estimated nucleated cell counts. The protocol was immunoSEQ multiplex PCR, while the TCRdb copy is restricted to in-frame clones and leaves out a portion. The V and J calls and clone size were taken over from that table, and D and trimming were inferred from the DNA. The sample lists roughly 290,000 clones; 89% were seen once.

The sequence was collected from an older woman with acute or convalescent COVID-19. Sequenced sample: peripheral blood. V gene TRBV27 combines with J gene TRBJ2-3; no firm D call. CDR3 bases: TGTGCCAGCAGTTTATACTGGTCCACAGATACGCAGTATTTT. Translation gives CASSLYWSTDTQYF.